The clone carrying this TCR beta chain was observed once. Its specificity is unknown. This record comes from a study of T cells in localized non-small cell lung cancer. Findings of the study overall: Highest T cell clonality was seen in uninvolved adjacent lung, surpassing that measured in tumor.

Assay: immunoSEQ multiplex PCR; the TCRdb copy retains only in-frame clones and omits some. The repertoire consists of 55,000 to 75,000 clones, with 85% to 90% occurring once and the leading ten covering 20% to 25%. The receptor was isolated from a male donor aged 60 or over with stage III squamous cell lung carcinoma. Material: peripheral blood, obtained before any cancer treatment.

CDR3 in amino acids: CASSTEGGIGEQFF. The DNA of the CDR3 is TGTGCCAGCAGTACGGAAGGGGGGATCGGTGAGCAGTTCTTC. The rearrangement joins TRBV6-5 to TRBJ2-1; D tentatively reads TRBD1 or TRBD2 (6 bases each). Germline values: CDR1 MNHEY, CDR2 SVGAGI. V was pared by 5 bases and J by 9 bases, with 17 bases between. The CDR3 covers 14 residues.